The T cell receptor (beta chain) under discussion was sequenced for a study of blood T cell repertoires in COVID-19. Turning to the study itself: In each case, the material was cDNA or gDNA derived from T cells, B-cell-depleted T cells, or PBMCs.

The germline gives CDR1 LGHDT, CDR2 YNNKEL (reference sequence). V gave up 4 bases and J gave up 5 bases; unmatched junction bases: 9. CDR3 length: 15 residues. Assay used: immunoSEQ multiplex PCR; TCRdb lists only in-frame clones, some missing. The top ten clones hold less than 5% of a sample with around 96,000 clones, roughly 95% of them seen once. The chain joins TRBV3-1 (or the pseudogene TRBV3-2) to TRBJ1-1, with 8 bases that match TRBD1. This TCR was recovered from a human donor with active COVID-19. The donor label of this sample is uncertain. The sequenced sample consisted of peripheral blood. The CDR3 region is CASSPWTGSTTEAFF. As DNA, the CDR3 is TGTGCCAGCAGCCCCTGGACAGGGAGTACGACTGAAGCTTTCTTT.